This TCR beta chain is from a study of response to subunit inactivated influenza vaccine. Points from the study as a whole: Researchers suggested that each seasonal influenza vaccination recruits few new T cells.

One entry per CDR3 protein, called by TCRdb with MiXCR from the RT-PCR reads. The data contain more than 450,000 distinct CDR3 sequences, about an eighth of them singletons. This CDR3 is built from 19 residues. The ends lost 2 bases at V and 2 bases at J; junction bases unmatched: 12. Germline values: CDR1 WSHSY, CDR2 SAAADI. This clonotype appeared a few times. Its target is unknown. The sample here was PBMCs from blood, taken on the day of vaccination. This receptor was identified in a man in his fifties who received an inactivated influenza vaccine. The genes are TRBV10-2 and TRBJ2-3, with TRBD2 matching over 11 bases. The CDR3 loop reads CASSEEGGLAGGATDTQYF. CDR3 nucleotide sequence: TGCGCCAGCAGTGAGGAGGGCGGGCTAGCGGGAGGCGCCACAGATACGCAGTATTTT.